This entry concerns a single TCR beta chain. The antigen remains unidentified. Using immunoSEQ multiplex PCR, the repertoire was profiled, and TCRdb retains in-frame clones only, with some absent. The sample has approximately 10,000 clones, and its top ten clones hold approximately 1.2%. These data belong to a study of synovial regulatory T cells in juvenile arthritis. This CDR3 region has 12 residues. No DNA is recorded. Germline loops: CDR1 KGHSH, CDR2 LQKENI. Patients had median age 11.6 years, range about 2.1-25. Study observations and caveats: CDR3 overlap with synovial Tregs was higher for iaTregs than other blood Tregs. Blood Treg cells that were inflammation-associated showed lower TCR diversity than other blood Treg cells.

This chain connects TRBV18 to TRBJ2-5. The source is a donor between 2 and 35 years old with juvenile idiopathic arthritis. Sequenced sample: Treg cells from blood. As to subset: remaining (HLA-DR-negative) circulating blood Treg cells. CDR3 amino acids: CASSPVGETQYF.